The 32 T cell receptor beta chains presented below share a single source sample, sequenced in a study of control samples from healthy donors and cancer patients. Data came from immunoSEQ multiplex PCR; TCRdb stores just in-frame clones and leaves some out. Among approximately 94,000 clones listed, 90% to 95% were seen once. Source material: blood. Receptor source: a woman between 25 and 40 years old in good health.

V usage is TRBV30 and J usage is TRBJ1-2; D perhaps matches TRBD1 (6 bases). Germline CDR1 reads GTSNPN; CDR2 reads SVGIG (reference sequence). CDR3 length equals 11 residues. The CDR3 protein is CLTGEQRGYTF. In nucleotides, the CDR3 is TGTTTGACAGGAGAACAACGTGGCTACACCTTC. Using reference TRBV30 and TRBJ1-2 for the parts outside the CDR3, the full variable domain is SQTIHQWPATLVQPVGSPLSLECTVEGTSNPNLYWYRQAAGRGLQLLFYSVGIGQISSEVPQNLSASRPQDRQFILSSKKLLLSDSGFYLCLTGEQRGYTFGSGTRLTVV.

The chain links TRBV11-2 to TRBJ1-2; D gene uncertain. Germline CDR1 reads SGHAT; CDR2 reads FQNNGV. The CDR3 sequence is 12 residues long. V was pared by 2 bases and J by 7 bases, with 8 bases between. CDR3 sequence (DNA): TGTGCCAGCAGCTTATCCGAAAGTGGCTACACCTTC. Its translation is CASSLSESGYTF.

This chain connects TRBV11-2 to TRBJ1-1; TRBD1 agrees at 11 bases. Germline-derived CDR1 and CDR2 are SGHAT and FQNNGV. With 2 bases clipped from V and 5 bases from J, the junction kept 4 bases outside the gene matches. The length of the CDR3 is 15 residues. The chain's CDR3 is CASSLPGTGGTEAFF. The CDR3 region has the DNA TGTGCCAGCAGCTTACCGGGGACAGGGGGTACTGAAGCTTTCTTT.

CDR3 amino acids: CASSIVGSLNQPQHF. The CDR3 coding sequence is TGTGCCAGTAGTATAGTGGGCAGCCTCAATCAGCCCCAGCATTTT. The gene calls are TRBV19 and TRBJ1-5; no clear D. Per germline, CDR1 LNHDA and CDR2 SQIVND (reference sequence). This CDR3 region has 15 residues. V was cut by 1 base and J by 3 bases, with 10 bases left in between.

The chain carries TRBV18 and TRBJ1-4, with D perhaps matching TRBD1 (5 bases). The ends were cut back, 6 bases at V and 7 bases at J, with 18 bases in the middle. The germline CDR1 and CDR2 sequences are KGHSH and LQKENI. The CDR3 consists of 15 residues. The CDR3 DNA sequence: TGTGCCAGCTCCTCAACTGGGGCTGAGGGTGAAAAACTGTTTTTT. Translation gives CASSSTGAEGEKLFF.

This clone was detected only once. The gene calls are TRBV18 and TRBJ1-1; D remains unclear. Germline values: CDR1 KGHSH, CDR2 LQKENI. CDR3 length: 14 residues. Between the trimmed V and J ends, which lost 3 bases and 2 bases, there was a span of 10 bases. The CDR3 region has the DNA TGTGCCAGCTCACCTTCGGTCCGAAACACTGAAGCTTTCTTT. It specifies CASSPSVRNTEAFF.

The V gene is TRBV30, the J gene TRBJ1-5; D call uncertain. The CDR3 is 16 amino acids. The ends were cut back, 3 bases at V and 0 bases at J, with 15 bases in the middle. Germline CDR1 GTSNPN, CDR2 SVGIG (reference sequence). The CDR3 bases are TGTGCCTGGAGCCCAGGATTATCATATAGCAATCAGCCCCAGCATTTT. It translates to CAWSPGLSYSNQPQHF.

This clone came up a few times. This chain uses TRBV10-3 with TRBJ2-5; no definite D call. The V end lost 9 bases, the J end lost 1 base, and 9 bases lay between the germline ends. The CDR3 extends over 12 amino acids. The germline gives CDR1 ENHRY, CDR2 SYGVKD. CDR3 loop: CAIGRPQETQYF. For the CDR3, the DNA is TGTGCCATTGGTCGTCCCCAAGAGACCCAGTACTTC.

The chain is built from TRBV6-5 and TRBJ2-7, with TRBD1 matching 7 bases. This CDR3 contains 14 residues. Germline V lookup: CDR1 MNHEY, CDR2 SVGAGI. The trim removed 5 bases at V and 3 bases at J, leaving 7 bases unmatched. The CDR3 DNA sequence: TGTGCCAGCAGTACCCGACAGGGTGTCTACGAGCAGTACTTC. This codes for CASSTRQGVYEQYF.

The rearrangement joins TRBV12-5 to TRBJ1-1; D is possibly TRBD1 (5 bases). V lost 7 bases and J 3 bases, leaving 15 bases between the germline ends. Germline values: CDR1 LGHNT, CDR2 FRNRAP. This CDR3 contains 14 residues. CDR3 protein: CASAREGRDTEAFF. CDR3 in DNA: TGTGCTAGTGCCAGGGAGGGGAGAGACACTGAAGCTTTCTTT.

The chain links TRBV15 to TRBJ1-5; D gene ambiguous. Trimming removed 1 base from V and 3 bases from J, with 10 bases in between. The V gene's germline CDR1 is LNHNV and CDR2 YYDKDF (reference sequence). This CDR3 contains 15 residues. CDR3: CATSRVGRINQPQHF. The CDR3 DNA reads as TGTGCCACCAGCAGAGTCGGACGGATCAATCAGCCCCAGCATTTT.

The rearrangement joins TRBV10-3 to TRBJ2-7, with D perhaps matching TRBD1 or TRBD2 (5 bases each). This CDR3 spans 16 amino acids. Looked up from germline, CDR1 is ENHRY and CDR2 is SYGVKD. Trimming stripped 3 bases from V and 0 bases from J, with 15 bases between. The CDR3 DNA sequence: TGTGCCATCAGTGACGCCGGGACGGTGAGCTCCTACGAGCAGTACTTC. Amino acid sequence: CAISDAGTVSSYEQYF.

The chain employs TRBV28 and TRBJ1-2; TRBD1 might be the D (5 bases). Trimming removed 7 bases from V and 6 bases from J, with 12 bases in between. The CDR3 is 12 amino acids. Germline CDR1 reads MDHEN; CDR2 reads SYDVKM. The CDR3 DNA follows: TGTGCCAGCACCCAGGGAGGAGATGGCTACACCTTC. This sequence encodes CASTQGGDGYTF.

The CDR3 bases are TGTGCCAGCAGCTCGCAGCTACCCAATGAGCAGTTCTTC. This codes for CASSSQLPNEQFF. The rearrangement joins TRBV12-3 or TRBV12-4 to TRBJ2-1; D not resolved. V lost 6 bases and J lost 6, with 12 bases in between. The CDR3 consists of 13 residues.

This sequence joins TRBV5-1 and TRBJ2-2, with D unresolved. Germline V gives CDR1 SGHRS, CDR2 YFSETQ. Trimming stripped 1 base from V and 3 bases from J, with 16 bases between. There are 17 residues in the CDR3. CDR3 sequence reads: CASSLLKSGYDTGELFF. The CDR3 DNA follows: TGCGCCAGCAGCTTGCTGAAGTCCGGGTATGACACCGGGGAGCTGTTTTTT.

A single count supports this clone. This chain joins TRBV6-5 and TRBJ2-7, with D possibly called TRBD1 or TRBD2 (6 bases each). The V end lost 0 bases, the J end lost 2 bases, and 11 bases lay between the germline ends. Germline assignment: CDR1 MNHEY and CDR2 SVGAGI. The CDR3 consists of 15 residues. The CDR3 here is CASSYSGGAPYEQYF. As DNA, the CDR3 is TGTGCCAGCAGTTACTCGGGGGGCGCCCCCTACGAGCAGTACTTC.

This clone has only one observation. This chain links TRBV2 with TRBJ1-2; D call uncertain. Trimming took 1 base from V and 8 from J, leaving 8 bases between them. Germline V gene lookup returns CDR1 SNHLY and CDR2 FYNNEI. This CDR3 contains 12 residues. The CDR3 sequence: CASSEGGWGYTF. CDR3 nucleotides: TGTGCCAGCAGTGAAGGGGGATGGGGCTACACCTTC.

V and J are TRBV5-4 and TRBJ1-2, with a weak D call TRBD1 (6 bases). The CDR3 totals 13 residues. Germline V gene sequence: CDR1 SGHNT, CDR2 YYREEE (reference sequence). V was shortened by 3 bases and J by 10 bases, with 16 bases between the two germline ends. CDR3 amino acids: CASSSDRGLVYTF. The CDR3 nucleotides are TGTGCCAGCAGCTCGGACAGAGGGCTTGTCTACACCTTC.

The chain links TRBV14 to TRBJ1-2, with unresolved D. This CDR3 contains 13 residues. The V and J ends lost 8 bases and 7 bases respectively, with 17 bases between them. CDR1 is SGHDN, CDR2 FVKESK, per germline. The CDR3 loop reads CASSLGVLGGYTF. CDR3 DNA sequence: TGTGCCAGCTCCCTTGGCGTATTGGGTGGCTACACCTTC.

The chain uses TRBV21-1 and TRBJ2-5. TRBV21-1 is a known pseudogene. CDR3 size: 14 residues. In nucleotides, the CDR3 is TGTGCCAGCAGCAATCTTTCTAATGGGGAGACCCAGTACTTC. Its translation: CASSNLSNGETQYF.

The CDR3 region has the DNA TGTGCCAGCAGCTTCAGGGAATTTCAGCCCCAGCATTTT. Its protein product is CASSFREFQPQHF. The chain links TRBV7-9 to TRBJ1-5; weak D call: TRBD1 (5 bases). This CDR3 is built from 13 residues. The germline V gene encodes CDR1 SEHNR and CDR2 FQNEAQ (reference sequence). Trimming left V 3 bases short and J 6 bases short, with 9 bases between.

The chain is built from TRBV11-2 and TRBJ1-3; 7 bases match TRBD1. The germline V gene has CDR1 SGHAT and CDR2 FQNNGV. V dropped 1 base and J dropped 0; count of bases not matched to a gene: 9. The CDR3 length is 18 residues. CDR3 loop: CASSLGVTGRGSGNTIYF. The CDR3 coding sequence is TGTGCCAGCAGCTTAGGGGTGACAGGGAGGGGCTCTGGAAACACCATATATTTT. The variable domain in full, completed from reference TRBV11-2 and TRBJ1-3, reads EAGVAQSPRYKIIEKRQSVAFWCNPISGHATLYWYQQILGQGPKLLIQFQNNGVVDDSQLPKDRFSAERLKGVDSTLKIQPAKLEDSAVYLCASSLGVTGRGSGNTIYFGEGSWLTVV.

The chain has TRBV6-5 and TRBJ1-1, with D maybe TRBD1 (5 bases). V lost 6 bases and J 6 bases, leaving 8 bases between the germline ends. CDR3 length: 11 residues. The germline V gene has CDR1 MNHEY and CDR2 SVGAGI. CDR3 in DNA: TGTGCCAGCAGCGGGACTTCTGAAGCTTTCTTT. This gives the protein CASSGTSEAFF.

In nucleotides, the CDR3 is TGTGCCAGCACCTCCCCGGACAGGGACATATACGAGCAGTACTTC. The encoded protein is CASTSPDRDIYEQYF. The chain recombines TRBV6-5 with TRBJ2-7; TRBD1 matches at 8 bases. The CDR3 runs 15 residues. The V gene's germline CDR1 is MNHEY and CDR2 SVGAGI. The V gene end was trimmed by 7 bases and the J gene end by 4 bases; junction bases not matched to a gene: 12.

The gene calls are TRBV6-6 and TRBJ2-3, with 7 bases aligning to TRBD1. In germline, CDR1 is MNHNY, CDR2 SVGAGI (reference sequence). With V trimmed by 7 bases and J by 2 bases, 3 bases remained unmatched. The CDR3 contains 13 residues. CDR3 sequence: CASTGQNTDTQYF. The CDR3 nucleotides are TGTGCCAGCACGGGACAGAACACAGATACGCAGTATTTT.

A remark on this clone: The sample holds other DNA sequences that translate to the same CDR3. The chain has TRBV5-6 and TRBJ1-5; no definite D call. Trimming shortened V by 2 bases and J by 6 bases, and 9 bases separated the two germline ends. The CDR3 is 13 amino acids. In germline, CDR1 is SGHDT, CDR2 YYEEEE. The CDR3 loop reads CASSLSRSQPQHF. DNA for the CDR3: TGTGCCAGCAGCTTAAGCAGGAGTCAGCCCCAGCATTTT.

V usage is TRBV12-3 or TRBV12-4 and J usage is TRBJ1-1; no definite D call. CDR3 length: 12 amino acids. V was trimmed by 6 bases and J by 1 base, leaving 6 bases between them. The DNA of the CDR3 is TGTGCCAGCAGGCCAAGGAACACTGAAGCTTTCTTT. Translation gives CASRPRNTEAFF.

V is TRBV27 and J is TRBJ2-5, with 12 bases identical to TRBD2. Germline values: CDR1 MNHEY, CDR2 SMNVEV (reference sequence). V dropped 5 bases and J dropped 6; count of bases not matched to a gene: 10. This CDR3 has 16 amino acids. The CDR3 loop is CASSATTSGSRQTQYF. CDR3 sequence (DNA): TGTGCCAGCAGTGCAACGACTAGCGGGAGTCGACAGACCCAGTACTTC.

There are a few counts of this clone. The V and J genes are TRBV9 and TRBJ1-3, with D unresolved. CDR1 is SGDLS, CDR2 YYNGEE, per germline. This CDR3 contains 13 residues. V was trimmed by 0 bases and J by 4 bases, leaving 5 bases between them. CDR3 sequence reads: CASSVDLGNTIYF. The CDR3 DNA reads TGTGCCAGCAGCGTAGACTTAGGAAACACCATATATTTT.

CDR3 region: CASSHGWGVGGSNQPQHF. DNA of the CDR3: TGTGCCAGCAGTCATGGCTGGGGTGTGGGTGGAAGCAATCAGCCCCAGCATTTT. The V call is TRBV6-6, the J call TRBJ1-5; D gene ambiguous. The germline CDR1 and CDR2 sequences are MNHNY and SVGAGI (reference sequence). The CDR3 loop spans 18 amino acids. V lost 5 bases, J lost 1 base, and 21 bases lay in between.

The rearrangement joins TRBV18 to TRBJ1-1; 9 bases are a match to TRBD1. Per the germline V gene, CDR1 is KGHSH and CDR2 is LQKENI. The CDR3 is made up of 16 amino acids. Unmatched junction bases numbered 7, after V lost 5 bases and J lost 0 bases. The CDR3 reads CASSEQGAGMNTEAFF. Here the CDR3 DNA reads TGTGCCAGCTCAGAACAGGGGGCGGGGATGAACACTGAAGCTTTCTTT.

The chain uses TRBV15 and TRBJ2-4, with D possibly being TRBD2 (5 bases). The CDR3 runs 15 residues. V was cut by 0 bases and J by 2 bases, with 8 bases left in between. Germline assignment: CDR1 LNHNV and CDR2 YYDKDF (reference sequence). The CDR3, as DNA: TGTGCCACCAGCAGAGATGACGGGACCAAAAACATTCAGTACTTC. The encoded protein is CATSRDDGTKNIQYF.